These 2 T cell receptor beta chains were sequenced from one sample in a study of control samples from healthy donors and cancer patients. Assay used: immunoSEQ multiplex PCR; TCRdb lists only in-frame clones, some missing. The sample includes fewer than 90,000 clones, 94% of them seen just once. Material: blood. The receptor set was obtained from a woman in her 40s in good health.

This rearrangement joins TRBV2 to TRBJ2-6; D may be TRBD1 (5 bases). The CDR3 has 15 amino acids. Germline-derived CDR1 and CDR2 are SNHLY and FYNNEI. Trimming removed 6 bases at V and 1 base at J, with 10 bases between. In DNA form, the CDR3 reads TGTGCCAGCAGACTACCAGGGTCTGGGGCCAACGTCCTGACTTTC. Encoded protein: CASRLPGSGANVLTF.

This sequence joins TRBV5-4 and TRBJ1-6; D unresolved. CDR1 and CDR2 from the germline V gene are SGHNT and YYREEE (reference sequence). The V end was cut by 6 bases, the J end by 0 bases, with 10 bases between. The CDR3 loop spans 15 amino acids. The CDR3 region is CASTSESSYNSPLHF. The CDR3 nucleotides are TGTGCCAGCACCTCAGAGAGCTCCTATAATTCACCCCTCCACTTT.